One and the same sample provided the 16 T cell receptor beta chains below, sequenced in a study of T cell responses to AZD1222 COVID-19 vaccine. Assay used: immunoSEQ multiplex PCR; TCRdb lists only in-frame clones, some missing. The sample has roughly 120,000 clones; about nine tenths are singletons. The sample consisted of peripheral blood, taken on day 0 of AZD1222 vaccination. The origin of the receptors is an adult in good health.

V is TRBV18 and J is TRBJ1-1; unclear D gene. The CDR3 contains 13 residues. Germline V lookup: CDR1 KGHSH, CDR2 LQKENI. The ends were cut back, 0 bases at V and 8 bases at J, with 10 bases in the middle. CDR3 in amino acids: CASSPPAPGEAFF. In DNA, the CDR3 is TGTGCCAGCTCACCACCGGCCCCGGGAGAAGCTTTCTTT.

This chain uses TRBV7-9 with TRBJ1-2, with 7 bases that match TRBD1. The CDR3 covers 16 residues. V lost 4 bases, J lost 8 bases, and 16 bases stayed unmatched. The germline CDR1 and CDR2 sequences are SEHNR and FQNEAQ (reference sequence). The DNA of the CDR3 is TGTGCCAGCAGCTCCCCCGGACAGGCGCTTTTTGGGGGCTACACCTTC. Translating it yields CASSSPGQALFGGYTF.

The V call is TRBV4-1, the J call TRBJ1-1; D possibly corresponds to TRBD1 (6 bases). The V gene lost 1 base and the J gene lost 11 bases, with 11 bases spanning the gap. Germline CDR1 and CDR2: MGHRA and YSYEKL. The CDR3 spans 12 residues. The CDR3 protein is CASSQGGAGAFF. CDR3 nucleotides: TGCGCCAGCAGCCAAGGGGGGGCAGGTGCTTTCTTT.

The rearrangement uses TRBV6-5 and TRBJ1-1; D call uncertain. The CDR3 contains 13 residues. V was clipped by 10 bases and J by 4 bases, with 16 bases between them. Germline CDR1 is MNHEY and CDR2 is SVGAGI. The CDR3 DNA is TGTGCCACCGGAGAGACCTTTTTCACTGAAGCTTTCTTT. Amino acids: CATGETFFTEAFF.

The J gene is TRBJ2-5, the V gene TRBV5-1; 7 bases align to TRBD1. This CDR3 is 15 amino acids long. V gave up 4 bases and J gave up 2 bases; unmatched junction bases: 8. CDR1 and CDR2 from the germline V gene are SGHRS and YFSETQ. CDR3 bases: TGCGCCAGCAGCCGAAGACAGGGACGGCAAGAGACCCAGTACTTC. Amino acids: CASSRRQGRQETQYF. Full variable domain (rest looked up from reference TRBV5-1 and TRBJ2-5): KAGVTQTPRYLIKTRGQQVTLSCSPISGHRSVSWYQQTPGQGLQFLFEYFSETQRNKGNFPGRFSGRQFSNSRSEMNVSTLELGDSALYLCASSRRQGRQETQYFGPGTRLLVL.

This clone was seen just once. V and J are TRBV29-1 and TRBJ2-1; D ambiguous. Germline loops: CDR1 SQVTM, CDR2 ANQGSEA. The CDR3 covers 14 residues. Trimming removed 4 bases from V and 0 bases from J, with 10 bases in between. The CDR3 nucleotides read TGCAGCGTTGGACGGTTAAACTCCTACAATGAGCAGTTCTTC. Translated, it gives CSVGRLNSYNEQFF.

The chain employs TRBV7-7 and TRBJ2-5; 9 nucleotides line up with TRBD2. Germline CDR1 and CDR2: SSHAT and FNYEAQ (reference sequence). This CDR3 region has 15 residues. The V segment lost 5 bases and the J segment 4 bases; nucleotides outside the gene matches: 8. CDR3 protein: CASSPQPAGGETQYF. CDR3 bases: TGTGCCAGCAGCCCGCAGCCAGCGGGGGGAGAGACCCAGTACTTC. Drawing the rest from reference TRBV7-7 and TRBJ2-5, the complete variable domain is GAGVSQSPRYKVTKRGQDVTLRCDPISSHATLYWYQQALGQGPEFLTYFNYEAQPDKSGLPSDRFSAERPEGSISTLTIQRTEQRDSAMYRCASSPQPAGGETQYFGPGTRLLVL.

The gene calls are TRBV7-9 and TRBJ2-5, with a possible D match to TRBD1 (6 bases). From germline, CDR1 is SEHNR and CDR2 FQNEAQ (reference sequence). V lost 5 bases to trimming and J lost 0 bases, with 13 bases between them. The CDR3 has 15 amino acids. As DNA, the CDR3 is TGTGCCAGCAGCGCAGGGGAGTCCAACCAAGAGACCCAGTACTTC. Protein sequence: CASSAGESNQETQYF.

The CDR3 reads CASSLGRSGANVLTF. CDR3 in DNA: TGTGCCAGCAGCTTAGGGCGCTCTGGGGCCAACGTCCTGACTTTC. The rearrangement joins TRBV7-9 to TRBJ2-6; D unclear. The CDR3 loop spans 15 amino acids. Germline V CDR1 and CDR2: SEHNR, FQNEAQ (reference sequence). Trimming removed 1 base from V and 0 bases from J, with 4 bases in between. The entire variable domain, with the rest obtained from reference TRBV7-9 and TRBJ2-6, is as follows: DTGVSQNPRHKITKRGQNVTFRCDPISEHNRLYWYRQTLGQGPEFLTYFQNEAQLEKSRLLSDRFSAERPKGSFSTLEIQRTEQGDSAMYLCASSLGRSGANVLTFGAGSRLTVL.

The chain recombines TRBV18 with TRBJ2-3; D might be TRBD2 (6 bases). This CDR3 spans 13 amino acids. Germline V gene data show CDR1 as KGHSH and CDR2 as LQKENI. Trimming shortened V by 0 bases and J by 11 bases, and 12 bases separated the two germline ends. The DNA for the CDR3 is TGTGCCAGCTCACCACCGGCTAGCGTAGGGCAGTATTTT. The encoded protein is CASSPPASVGQYF.

This clone was detected once. The chain employs TRBV3-1 (or the pseudogene TRBV3-2) and TRBJ1-2; 9 nucleotides agree with TRBD1. Germline V gene sequence: CDR1 LGHDT, CDR2 YNNKEL (reference sequence). CDR3 length: 16 residues. Trimming cost V 4 bases and J 6 bases; bases outside gene matches: 12. The DNA for the CDR3 is TGTGCCAGCAGCCCGAAGGGGGACAGGGTATCGCATGGCTACACCTTC. Protein: CASSPKGDRVSHGYTF.

This clone was seen more than once but under ten times. V is TRBV10-3 and J is TRBJ1-1; 7 bases align to TRBD1. The ends lost 6 bases at V and 4 bases at J; junction bases unmatched: 5. The germline V gene encodes CDR1 ENHRY and CDR2 SYGVKD. This CDR3 is 13 amino acids long. CDR3 coding DNA: TGTGCCATCAGCCCGACAGGGCCCACTGAAGCTTTCTTT. Its protein product is CAISPTGPTEAFF.

The chain has TRBV6-5 and TRBJ2-3, with D possibly TRBD1 on 5 matching bases. The CDR3 has 15 residues. The V and J ends lost 2 bases and 2 bases respectively, with 11 bases between them. Germline V lookup: CDR1 MNHEY, CDR2 SVGAGI. The CDR3 here is CASSYPTVPTDTQYF. CDR3 coding DNA: TGTGCCAGCAGTTACCCGACAGTTCCCACAGATACGCAGTATTTT.

The sample holds one count of this clone. V is TRBV10-2 and J is TRBJ2-7, with D unresolved. V was pared by 1 base and J by 3 bases, with 7 bases between. This CDR3 is 13 amino acids long. Germline V gene data show CDR1 as WSHSY and CDR2 as SAAADI. The CDR3 reads CASSEFTVYEQYF. CDR3 in DNA: TGCGCCAGCAGTGAGTTCACAGTCTACGAGCAGTACTTC.

V gene TRBV14 combines with J gene TRBJ1-2; D call uncertain. CDR1 SGHDN and CDR2 FVKESK come from the germline V gene. The CDR3 runs 13 residues. V was trimmed by 3 bases and J by 4 bases, leaving 9 bases between them. Here the CDR3 DNA reads TGTGCCAGCAGCCAGGGAGGTCGCTATGGCTACACCTTC. Translating gives CASSQGGRYGYTF. The full variable domain, rest sourced from reference TRBV14 and TRBJ1-2, is EAGVTQFPSHSVIEKGQTVTLRCDPISGHDNLYWYRRVMGKEIKFLLHFVKESKQDESGMPNNRFLAERTGGTYSTLKVQPAELEDSGVYFCASSQGGRYGYTFGSGTRLTVV.

J is TRBJ1-1 and V is TRBV2; D is uncertain. CDR3 length equals 11 residues. V was clipped by 8 bases and J by 1 base, with 5 bases between them. In germline, CDR1 is SNHLY, CDR2 FYNNEI. This CDR3 reads CASGANTEAFF. The CDR3, as DNA: TGTGCCAGCGGCGCGAACACTGAAGCTTTCTTT.